The entry that follows covers one TCR beta chain sequence. The V end lost 1 base, the J end lost 4 bases, and 7 bases lay between the germline ends. The CDR3 loop spans 13 amino acids. CDR1 and CDR2 (germline): KGHSH, LQKENI. This sample was included in a study of blood T cell repertoires in COVID-19. Whole-study context: Donors in the United States, Italy and Spain gave samples during acute or convalescent COVID-19. The analysed material was cDNA or gDNA that came from T cells, B-cell-depleted T cells, or PBMCs.

While infection was still active, Seattle patients were enrolled and then followed longitudinally. In the source study's methods: Counts of nucleated cells, estimated from reference gene primer amplification, were obtained. Profiled with immunoSEQ multiplex PCR; TCRdb holds only in-frame clones, not every one. V, J and clone size reflect that table, while D and trimming were determined from the DNA. The table lists more than 300,000 clones, about nine tenths of them singletons. The chain employs TRBV18 and TRBJ1-2; the D gene is possibly TRBD1 (5 bases). Sequenced material: peripheral blood. The receptor was isolated from a woman in her twenties or thirties with COVID-19, enrolled during active disease. As DNA, the CDR3 is TGTGCCAGCTCACCACAAGGGGCCTATGGCTACACCTTC. Translation gives CASSPQGAYGYTF.